Each of the 25 T cell receptor beta chains below was sequenced from the same sample in a study of early T cells in non-severe SARS-CoV-2 infection. MiXCR, applied by TCRdb to the 5' RACE reads, yields one record per CDR3 protein. The table has around 68,000 distinct CDR3 sequences, 10% to 15% seen once. The starting material was whole blood, obtained at baseline. These receptors were collected from an adult who was a healthcare worker with PCR-confirmed SARS-CoV-2 infection or an uninfected control (not recorded which).

This clonotype was counted ten times or more. The V call is TRBV6-4, the J call TRBJ2-3; tentatively, D is TRBD1 (6 bases). CDR3 size: 14 residues. Germline values: CDR1 MRHNA, CDR2 SNTAGT. With 2 bases removed from V and 0 bases from J, the gap between germline ends came to 6 bases. DNA for the CDR3: TGTGCCAGCAGTGACGGGGGCAGCACAGATACGCAGTATTTT. It yields the protein CASSDGGSTDTQYF.

This clonotype was seen ten or more times. This sequence joins TRBV12-3 or TRBV12-4 and TRBJ2-3; D is unclear. V lost 3 bases, J lost 1 base, and 5 bases lay in between. This CDR3 has 13 residues. The CDR3 DNA is TGTGCCAGCAGTTTTTACCGCACAGATACGCAGTATTTT. Its protein product is CASSFYRTDTQYF.

The chain carries TRBV6-5 and TRBJ1-3, with a possible D match to TRBD1 (5 bases). This CDR3 comprises 16 residues. The germline V gene encodes CDR1 MNHEY and CDR2 SVGAGI. V was shortened by 0 bases and J by 0 bases, with 9 bases between the two germline ends. The CDR3 loop is CASSYSPGVSGNTIYF. In DNA form, the CDR3 reads TGTGCCAGCAGTTACTCACCGGGGGTCTCTGGAAACACCATATATTTT.

This chain uses TRBV27 with TRBJ2-3, with TRBD2 matching over 8 bases. Germline V lookup: CDR1 MNHEY, CDR2 SMNVEV (reference sequence). The CDR3 runs 15 residues. V gave up 5 bases and J gave up 6 bases; unmatched junction bases: 10. The CDR3 DNA follows: TGTGCCAGCAGTCCCCCCGGCGGGAGGCCGGATACGCAGTATTTT. Translating it yields CASSPPGGRPDTQYF.

This rearrangement joins TRBV14 to TRBJ2-3, with TRBD2 matching 8 bases. The CDR3 is 17 residues long. Germline V gene sequence: CDR1 SGHDN, CDR2 FVKESK. Trimming took 1 base from V and 2 from J; bases not matched to a gene: 8. The CDR3 coding sequence is TGTGCCAGCAGCCAAGCGGAACTAGCGGACCTCACAGATACGCAGTATTTT. It codes for CASSQAELADLTDTQYF.

This clonotype was seen repeatedly, ten times or more. The chain couples TRBV29-1 to TRBJ1-1, with a possible D match to TRBD1 (5 bases). Trimming removed 4 bases at V and 1 base at J, with 10 bases between. Per the germline V gene, CDR1 is SQVTM and CDR2 is ANQGSEA. The length of the CDR3 is 13 residues. CDR3 sequence: CSVVPGQNTEAFF. The CDR3 bases are TGCAGCGTTGTCCCCGGACAGAACACTGAAGCTTTCTTT.

This chain joins TRBV13 and TRBJ1-2; TRBD1 matches at 7 bases. This CDR3 has 14 residues. V trimming: 2 bases; J trimming: 4 bases; junction bases outside the gene matches: 4. The germline V gene encodes CDR1 PRHDT and CDR2 FYEKMQ (reference sequence). In DNA, the CDR3 is TGTGCCAGCAGCTTACAGGGGGGCGCCTATGGCTACACCTTC. This sequence encodes CASSLQGGAYGYTF.

This clonotype was seen only a few times. This chain joins TRBV5-1 and TRBJ2-5; 8 bases agree with TRBD1. Trimming removed 0 bases from V and 5 bases from J; junction bases left unmatched: 9. The CDR3 contains 16 residues. Germline V gene lookup returns CDR1 SGHRS and CDR2 YFSETQ. CDR3: CASSLAAGGVKETQYF. CDR3 DNA sequence: TGCGCCAGCAGCTTGGCCGCAGGGGGCGTCAAGGAGACCCAGTACTTC.

This clonotype was seen only a few times. This chain joins TRBV12-3 or TRBV12-4 and TRBJ1-2; D is unclear. V was trimmed by 5 bases and J by 6 bases, leaving 10 bases between them. The CDR3 length is 12 residues. This CDR3 is CASSPLADGYTF. CDR3 coding DNA: TGTGCCAGCAGTCCGTTGGCTGATGGCTACACCTTC.

This clonotype was detected ten times or more. The chain employs TRBV7-8 and TRBJ2-1; perhaps D is TRBD1 or TRBD2 (6 bases each). Germline loops: CDR1 SGHVS, CDR2 FQNEAQ. The CDR3 totals 16 residues. Trimming stripped 2 bases from V and 0 bases from J, with 11 bases between. The CDR3 loop is CASSLWGASSYNEQFF. In nucleotides, the CDR3 is TGTGCCAGCAGCTTATGGGGGGCTAGCTCCTACAATGAGCAGTTCTTC.

The rearrangement joins TRBV28 to TRBJ2-7; D not certain. Per the germline V gene, CDR1 is MDHEN and CDR2 is SYDVKM. V was pared by 3 bases and J by 6 bases, with 9 bases between. The CDR3 contains 12 residues. CDR3 sequence: CASSFWATEQYF. CDR3 nucleotide sequence: TGTGCCAGCAGTTTTTGGGCCACCGAGCAGTACTTC.

The chain recombines TRBV14 with TRBJ2-5; D gene unclear. V lost 0 bases and J 4 bases, leaving 6 bases between the germline ends. CDR3 size: 13 residues. CDR1 and CDR2 (germline): SGHDN, FVKESK. CDR3 protein: CASSQDPRETQYF. As DNA, the CDR3 is TGTGCCAGCAGCCAAGATCCACGAGAGACCCAGTACTTC. Looking up the rest from reference TRBV14 and TRBJ2-5 gives the full variable domain: EAGVTQFPSHSVIEKGQTVTLRCDPISGHDNLYWYRRVMGKEIKFLLHFVKESKQDESGMPNNRFLAERTGGTYSTLKVQPAELEDSGVYFCASSQDPRETQYFGPGTRLLVL.

V is TRBV12-3 or TRBV12-4 and J is TRBJ2-1; D is unclear. CDR3 length: 13 residues. Deletions cut 1 base from V and 6 bases from J, with 7 bases between. In DNA, the CDR3 is TGTGCCAGCAGTTTAGGGCTAATCAATGAGCAGTTCTTC. It translates to CASSLGLINEQFF.

This clonotype was recorded a few times. V and J are TRBV27 and TRBJ2-3; 10 nucleotides line up with TRBD1. From germline, CDR1 is MNHEY and CDR2 SMNVEV (reference sequence). The ends lost 4 bases at V and 4 bases at J; junction bases unmatched: 17. The CDR3 runs 19 residues. In DNA form, the CDR3 reads TGTGCCAGCAGTTATATTAGTTGGATCCGGGACAGGGGACCAGATACGCAGTATTTT. This gives the protein CASSYISWIRDRGPDTQYF.

The table lists this clonotype with many counts. The chain employs TRBV20-1 and TRBJ1-1; D remains ambiguous. The ends were cut back, 0 bases at V and 0 bases at J, with 14 bases in the middle. This CDR3 has 16 amino acids. The germline CDR1 and CDR2 sequences are DFQATT and SNEGSKA (reference sequence). The CDR3 spells CSARDWGYGMNTEAFF. CDR3 sequence (DNA): TGCAGTGCTAGAGATTGGGGTTATGGGATGAACACTGAAGCTTTCTTT.

This clonotype was detected many times. The chain recombines TRBV27 with TRBJ2-7; 11 bases align to TRBD2. V was pared by 5 bases and J by 5 bases, with 11 bases of the junction left unmatched. From germline, CDR1 is MNHEY and CDR2 SMNVEV (reference sequence). This CDR3 is built from 16 residues. CDR3 sequence reads: CASSRRWGLAENEQYF. For the CDR3, the DNA is TGTGCCAGCAGTCGCAGGTGGGGACTAGCGGAAAACGAGCAGTACTTC.

This clonotype was seen a handful of times. This chain links TRBV6-6 with TRBJ2-7; no definite D call. Trimming took 2 bases from V and 6 from J, leaving 8 bases between them. The CDR3 has 12 residues. Germline CDR1 reads MNHNY; CDR2 reads SVGAGI (reference sequence). The CDR3 nucleotides are TGTGCCAGCAGTTACGGAGTTTCCGAGCAGTACTTC. Amino acids: CASSYGVSEQYF.

The CDR3 here is CSVARAPDQPQHF. The CDR3 coding sequence is TGCAGCGTTGCCCGGGCCCCTGATCAGCCCCAGCATTTT. The V and J genes are TRBV29-1 and TRBJ1-5; no clear D gene. Germline CDR1 is SQVTM and CDR2 is ANQGSEA. Trimming left V 4 bases short and J 5 bases short, with 12 bases between. The CDR3 length is 13 residues.

This clonotype was detected ten times or more. The chain recombines TRBV14 with TRBJ2-7; D gene ambiguous. In germline, CDR1 is SGHDN, CDR2 FVKESK. The CDR3 totals 15 residues. Trimming removed 1 base from V and 3 bases from J, with 13 bases in between. In DNA form, the CDR3 reads TGTGCCAGCAGCCAAGGGAATGGCGGTTTCTACGAGCAGTACTTC. Its translation: CASSQGNGGFYEQYF.

This clonotype was picked up a small number of times. The chain couples TRBV20-1 to TRBJ2-1; no clear D gene. The CDR3 runs to 16 residues. V shed 3 bases and J shed 0 bases, with 15 bases lying between them. CDR1 and CDR2 from the germline V gene are DFQATT and SNEGSKA (reference sequence). The CDR3 bases are TGCAGTGCTAGCAAGGGTTCTATGAGCTCCTACAATGAGCAGTTCTTC. As protein: CSASKGSMSSYNEQFF.

This sequence joins TRBV11-2 and TRBJ2-3; 10 nucleotides agree with TRBD1. Germline CDR1 is SGHAT and CDR2 is FQNNGV. With 0 bases clipped from V and 4 bases from J, the junction kept 4 bases outside the gene matches. CDR3 length: 16 residues. DNA of the CDR3: TGTGCCAGCAGCTTAGAAGGGACAGGGGTTCCAGATACGCAGTATTTT. It translates to CASSLEGTGVPDTQYF.

This clonotype was seen a few times. J is TRBJ2-7 and V is TRBV29-1, with 8 bases that match TRBD2. Germline assignment: CDR1 SQVTM and CDR2 ANQGSEA. The CDR3 runs 14 residues. The V gene end was trimmed by 7 bases and the J gene end by 0 bases; junction bases not matched to a gene: 8. The CDR3 coding sequence is TGCAGCGCCGGGACTAGTCCCTCCTCCTACGAGCAGTACTTC. The encoded protein is CSAGTSPSSYEQYF.

In this sample, this clonotype turned up a few times. The V call is TRBV12-3 or TRBV12-4, the J call TRBJ2-6; perhaps TRBD1 as D (6 bases). Trimming stripped 1 base from V and 4 bases from J, with 8 bases between. The CDR3 contains 15 residues. This CDR3 reads CASSLDRVGANVLTF. In nucleotides, the CDR3 is TGTGCCAGCAGTTTAGACAGGGTCGGGGCCAACGTCCTGACTTTC.

This clonotype ranks as medium-sized. This sequence joins TRBV7-2 and TRBJ2-1; the match to TRBD2 covers 15 bases. V was clipped by 1 base and J by 10 bases; unmatched bases: 5. CDR1 and CDR2 (germline): SGHTA, FQGNSA. The CDR3 is 16 amino acids. The DNA for the CDR3 is TGTGCCAGCAGCTTAGGGCTGGGACTAGCGGGAGGAGAGCAGTTCTTC. Protein product: CASSLGLGLAGGEQFF.

A few counts support this clonotype. The rearrangement links TRBV3-1 to TRBJ1-6; D remains ambiguous. Trimming cost V 7 bases and J 3 bases, with 13 bases left between them. CDR3 length: 15 residues. Germline loops: CDR1 LGHDT, CDR2 YNNKEL (reference sequence). The CDR3 loop reads CASILPGYYNSPLHF. CDR3 bases: TGTGCCAGCATTCTCCCGGGCTACTATAATTCACCCCTCCACTTT.